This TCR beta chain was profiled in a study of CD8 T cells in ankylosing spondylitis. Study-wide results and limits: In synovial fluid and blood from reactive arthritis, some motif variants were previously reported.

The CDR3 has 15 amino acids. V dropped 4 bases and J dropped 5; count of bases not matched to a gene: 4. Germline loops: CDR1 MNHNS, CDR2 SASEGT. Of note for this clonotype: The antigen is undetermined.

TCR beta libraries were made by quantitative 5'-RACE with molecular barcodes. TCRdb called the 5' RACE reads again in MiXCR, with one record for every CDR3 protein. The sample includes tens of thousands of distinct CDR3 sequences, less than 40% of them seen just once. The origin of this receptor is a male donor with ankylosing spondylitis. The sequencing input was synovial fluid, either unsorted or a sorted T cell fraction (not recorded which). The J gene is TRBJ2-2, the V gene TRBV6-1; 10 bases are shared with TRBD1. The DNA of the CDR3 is TGTGCCAGCAGTGTCGGGACAGGGGTTACCGGGGAGCTGTTTTTT. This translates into CASSVGTGVTGELFF.